A single sample gave rise to the 17 T cell receptor beta chains below, sequenced in a study of blood T cell repertoires in COVID-19 (dated by TCRdb to the early 2020s). Receptor libraries were prepared by the immunoSEQ multiplex PCR assay. TCRdb retrieved this table from immuneACCESS and kept in-frame rearrangements only. Not all clones are present; in checked studies, unresolved V genes account for under half, and no reason is known for the remainder. For this sample there are tens of thousands of clones; 80% to 90% appear just once. The ten largest clones add up to 13% to 15% of the sample. Sequenced sample: peripheral blood. The receptors were sampled from an older man with acute or convalescent COVID-19.

V and J are TRBV5-1 and TRBJ2-6; TRBD1 aligns across 7 bases. Germline V lookup: CDR1 SGHRS, CDR2 YFSETQ. CDR3 size: 17 residues. V trimming: 4 bases; J trimming: 0 bases; junction bases outside the gene matches: 7. The CDR3 sequence is CASSEGTASSGANVLTF. The CDR3 nucleotides read TGCGCCAGCAGCGAAGGGACAGCGAGCTCTGGGGCCAACGTCCTGACTTTC.

J is TRBJ2-7 and V is TRBV2, with 14 bases that match TRBD2. V trimming: 5 bases; J trimming: 0 bases; junction bases outside the gene matches: 6. Germline V gene lookup returns CDR1 SNHLY and CDR2 FYNNEI. The CDR3 runs to 17 residues. The CDR3 is CASSTTGTSGSSYEQYF. For the CDR3, the DNA is TGTGCCAGCAGTACGACTGGGACTAGCGGGAGCTCCTACGAGCAGTACTTC. Based on the CDR3 plus reference TRBV2 and TRBJ2-7, the full variable domain is EPEVTQTPSHQVTQMGQEVILRCVPISNHLYFYWYRQILGQKVEFLVSFYNNEISEKSEIFDDQFSVERPDGSNFTLKIRSTKLEDSAMYFCASSTTGTSGSSYEQYFGPGTRLTVT.

This chain joins TRBV29-1 and TRBJ1-2, with D uncertain. CDR1 is SQVTM and CDR2 is ANQGSEA in the germline V gene. With 3 bases removed from V and 6 bases from J, the gap between germline ends came to 14 bases. The CDR3 runs 13 residues. CDR3 nucleotide sequence: TGCAGCGTTGATGGGGAGGCAATAGATGGCTACACCTTC. Protein: CSVDGEAIDGYTF.

The chain combines TRBV19 with TRBJ1-5; no clear D. The CDR3 runs 13 residues. With 7 bases removed from V and 5 bases from J, the gap between germline ends came to 12 bases. Germline V gene lookup returns CDR1 LNHDA and CDR2 SQIVND (reference sequence). CDR3 amino acids: CASIGRIDQPQHF. In DNA form, the CDR3 reads TGTGCCAGTATCGGCAGGATCGATCAGCCCCAGCATTTT.

The chain uses TRBV2 and TRBJ1-6; D remains unclear. Trimming took off 0 bases at V and 8 bases at J, with 11 bases between the two ends. Germline lookup yields CDR1 SNHLY and CDR2 FYNNEI. The CDR3 has 15 amino acids. In DNA, the CDR3 is TGTGCCAGCAGTGAAGCGCTTGCGGGGTATTCACCCCTCCACTTT. It specifies CASSEALAGYSPLHF.

The chain combines TRBV4-1 with TRBJ2-1; D perhaps matches TRBD2 (5 bases). The germline CDR1 and CDR2 sequences are MGHRA and YSYEKL. The ends were cut back, 3 bases at V and 7 bases at J, with 13 bases in the middle. This CDR3 is 14 amino acids long. CDR3 coding DNA: TGCGCCAGCAGCCAGTCGGGGAGAGAAAATGAGCAGTTCTTC. Translated, it gives CASSQSGRENEQFF.

This clone was detected only a few times. The sample holds other DNA sequences that translate to the same CDR3. This sequence joins TRBV4-2 and TRBJ1-1; the D gene is possibly TRBD1 (5 bases). Trimming removed 3 bases from V and 1 base from J, with 9 bases in between. The germline gives CDR1 LGHNA, CDR2 YNFKEQ. The CDR3 is made up of 14 amino acids. CDR3 amino acids: CASSHLDRNTEAFF. The CDR3 coding sequence is TGTGCCAGCAGCCACCTAGACAGGAACACTGAAGCTTTCTTT.

This clone has a single count. Written as DNA, the CDR3 is TGTGCCGGGTACGGCTGGGGAGGGGAATACGAGCAGTACGTC. Its translation is CAGYGWGGEYEQYV. This sequence joins TRBV9 and TRBJ2-7; 7 bases are shared with TRBD2. The V gene end was trimmed by 10 bases and the J gene end by 4 bases; junction bases not matched to a gene: 14. Germline V lookup: CDR1 SGDLS, CDR2 YYNGEE. There are 14 residues in the CDR3.

The rearrangement joins TRBV5-1 to TRBJ1-2; possibly TRBD1 for D (6 bases). Germline CDR1 reads SGHRS; CDR2 reads YFSETQ. CDR3 length equals 13 residues. V was shortened by 4 bases and J by 6 bases, with 13 bases between the two germline ends. The CDR3 region is CASSEQGAHGYTF. DNA for the CDR3: TGCGCCAGCAGCGAACAGGGAGCCCATGGCTACACCTTC.

The rearrangement uses TRBV6-1 and TRBJ2-7; D gene ambiguous. Per germline, CDR1 MNHNS and CDR2 SASEGT. Trimming removed 2 bases from V and 5 bases from J, with 7 bases in between. This CDR3 is 12 amino acids long. CDR3 loop: CASSETRNEQYF. In DNA form, the CDR3 reads TGTGCCAGCAGTGAAACCAGAAACGAGCAGTACTTC.

The chain carries TRBV7-7 and TRBJ2-5; 10 bases line up with TRBD1. V shed 5 bases and J 4 bases; nucleotides not matched to a gene: 4. Germline-derived CDR1 and CDR2 are SSHAT and FNYEAQ (reference sequence). This CDR3 has 14 residues. The CDR3 loop reads CASSAGQGRETQYF. CDR3 coding DNA: TGTGCCAGCAGCGCGGGACAGGGGAGAGAGACCCAGTACTTC.

The rearrangement links TRBV29-1 to TRBJ2-1; TRBD2 matches at 8 bases. With 5 bases clipped from V and 8 bases from J, the junction kept 5 bases outside the gene matches. The length of the CDR3 is 12 residues. Germline CDR1 is SQVTM and CDR2 is ANQGSEA. The CDR3 loop reads CSVKAGGYEQFF. The CDR3 nucleotides read TGCAGCGTTAAGGCGGGGGGATATGAGCAGTTCTTC.

The genes are TRBV14 and TRBJ1-3; TRBD1 aligns across 11 bases. V gave up 4 bases and J gave up 0 bases; unmatched junction bases: 11. CDR1 SGHDN and CDR2 FVKESK come from the germline V gene. CDR3 length: 19 residues. The CDR3 DNA reads TGTGCCAGCAGCCGACGGGACAGGGGGGTGTTCCTCTCTGGAAACACCATATATTTT. Its protein product is CASSRRDRGVFLSGNTIYF. Filled out from reference TRBV14 and TRBJ1-3, the complete variable domain reads EAGVTQFPSHSVIEKGQTVTLRCDPISGHDNLYWYRRVMGKEIKFLLHFVKESKQDESGMPNNRFLAERTGGTYSTLKVQPAELEDSGVYFCASSRRDRGVFLSGNTIYFGEGSWLTVV.

The chain combines TRBV5-1 with TRBJ2-1; 9 bases fit TRBD1. CDR3 length equals 15 residues. Trimming took 0 bases from V and 6 from J; bases not matched to a gene: 4. The germline gives CDR1 SGHRS, CDR2 YFSETQ. CDR3 DNA sequence: TGCGCCAGCAGCTTGGAAAACAGGGGGCCCAATGAGCAGTTCTTC. It yields the protein CASSLENRGPNEQFF.

The rearrangement joins TRBV10-3 to TRBJ2-5, with 8 bases that match TRBD1. There are 13 residues in the CDR3. V gave up 10 bases and J gave up 3 bases; unmatched junction bases: 7. Germline V CDR1 and CDR2: ENHRY, SYGVKD. The CDR3 reads CATSTGVEETQYF. For the CDR3, the DNA is TGTGCCACCTCGACAGGGGTCGAAGAGACCCAGTACTTC.

The chain has TRBV6-2 or TRBV6-3 and TRBJ1-5; 8 nucleotides match TRBD1. CDR1 is MNHEY and CDR2 is SVGEGT in the germline V gene. This CDR3 has 16 residues. V dropped 5 bases and J dropped 6; count of bases not matched to a gene: 12. CDR3 DNA: TGTGCCAGCAGTCACCCCGAGACAGGGGATCCTCAGCCCCAGCATTTT. As protein: CASSHPETGDPQPQHF.

This chain connects TRBV9 to TRBJ1-2, with 7 positions matching TRBD1. The CDR3 is made up of 14 amino acids. The J segment lost 5 bases and the V segment lost 2 bases, leaving 6 bases of the junction unmatched. CDR1 is SGDLS, CDR2 YYNGEE, per germline. The CDR3 sequence: CASSVQDRNYGYTF. CDR3 sequence (DNA): TGTGCCAGCAGCGTTCAGGACAGGAATTATGGCTACACCTTC.